Included here is one T cell receptor beta chain sequence, with context. For the second PCR, which ran for about 7 to 11 cycles, a sample-barcoded 5' primer and a J-beta primer mix were used. One entry per CDR3 protein, called by TCRdb with MiXCR from the 5' RACE reads. The top ten hold approximately 4.1% of the sample, which has roughly 1.5 million distinct CDR3 sequences, about 42% seen once. This entry comes from a study of blood T cells in healthy people across ages. V was shortened by 6 bases and J by 7 bases, with 18 bases between the two germline ends. This CDR3 is built from 13 residues. CDR1 and CDR2 (germline): SQVTM, ANQGSEA.

The gene calls are TRBV29-1 and TRBJ1-2; perhaps TRBD1 as D (5 bases). Sequencing was performed on blood. The sequence came from a young woman in good health. The CDR3, as DNA: TGCAGCGTAAACAGGTTGAATGGGATTGGCTACACCTTC. Its translation is CSVNRLNGIGYTF. Together with reference TRBV29-1 and TRBJ1-2, the CDR3 gives the full variable domain: SAVISQKPSRDICQRGTSLTIQCQVDSQVTMMFWYRQQPGQSLTLIATANQGSEATYESGFVIDKFPISRPNLTFSTLTVSNMSPEDSSIYLCSVNRLNGIGYTFGSGTRLTVV.